The 24 T cell receptor beta chains below all came from one sample that was sequenced in a study of regulatory T cells in long-lasting Graves disease. Specified time point: persistent/refractory GD, antithyroid drugs over 5 years with positive TRAb. Following extraction of RNA from PBMCs, that RNA was used to make the TCR library. Combining iRepertoire HTBI primers with Arm-PCR of CDR3 regions, the authors built TCR beta libraries. TCRdb fed the multiplex PCR reads into MiXCR, producing one record per CDR3 protein. This sample has approximately 440,000 distinct CDR3 sequences, with about 25% found just once. The material sequenced was peripheral blood mononuclear cells (PBMCs), taken when the disease was refractory, from a patient treated with antithyroid drugs. The receptors originated from a female donor with Graves disease.

This clonotype was counted only a few times. V and J are TRBV7-9 and TRBJ1-1, with 8 nucleotides matching TRBD1. The CDR3 covers 15 residues. The germline V gene has CDR1 SEHNR and CDR2 FQNEAQ (reference sequence). Germline trimming cut 6 bases from V and 0 bases from J; bases unmatched to any gene: 6. The CDR3 nucleotides are TGTGCCAGCAGTTCCCAGGGGGCCATGAACACTGAAGCTTTCTTT. Translated: CASSSQGAMNTEAFF.

In regard to this clonotype: The junction differs from germline at one of its ends, possibly a read error. The V call is TRBV6-5, the J call TRBJ1-2; possibly TRBD1 for D (6 bases). CDR1 MNHEY and CDR2 SVGAGI come from the germline V gene. This CDR3 spans 15 amino acids. DNA of the CDR3: TGTGCCAGCAGTTACCGGGCCAGGGGCGGCTATGGCTGCACCTTC. The encoded protein is CASSYRARGGYGCTF.

This clonotype was counted only a few times. This sequence joins TRBV20-1 and TRBJ2-2; D is perhaps TRBD2 (6 bases). Trimming left V 0 bases short and J 5 bases short, with 16 bases between. This CDR3 spans 16 amino acids. CDR1 and CDR2 from the germline V gene are DFQATT and SNEGSKA (reference sequence). This chain's CDR3 is CSARDSMAGMTGELFF. The CDR3 coding sequence is TGCAGTGCTAGAGATAGCATGGCGGGAATGACCGGGGAGCTGTTTTTT.

This clonotype was observed a handful of times. The genes are TRBV30 and TRBJ2-7; 11 bases map to TRBD1. The V and J ends lost 2 bases and 4 bases, in that order; junction bases with no gene match: 4. Germline V CDR1 and CDR2: GTSNPN, SVGIG (reference sequence). The CDR3 runs to 14 residues. The CDR3 loop reads CAWSTGQGGYEQYF. CDR3 DNA: TGTGCCTGGAGTACGGGACAGGGGGGTTACGAGCAGTACTTC.

This clonotype was observed a handful of times. As DNA, the CDR3 is TGTGCCAGCATGGACGCTACGAACACCGGGGAGCTGTTTTTT. Translating it yields CASMDATNTGELFF. This chain connects TRBV6-1 to TRBJ2-2; D is unclear. The length of the CDR3 is 14 residues. Germline CDR1 is MNHNS and CDR2 is SASEGT. Trimming removed 7 bases from V and 0 bases from J, with 9 bases in between.

Concerning this clonotype: A read error may be the cause here, since a much bigger clone is one base away. The chain has TRBV28 and TRBJ1-5; D gene ambiguous. Looked up from germline, CDR1 is MDHEN and CDR2 is SYDVKM. This CDR3 has 14 amino acids. Trimming left V 7 bases short and J 3 bases short, with 13 bases between. The chain's CDR3 is CASKEFTHNQPQHF. CDR3 DNA: TGTGCCAGCAAAGAATTCACGCACAATCAGCCCCAGCATTTT. The variable domain in full, completed from reference TRBV28 and TRBJ1-5, reads DVKVTQSSRYLVKRTGEKVFLECVQDMDHENMFWYRQDPGLGLRLIYFSYDVKMKEKGDIPEGYSVSREKKERFSLILESASTNQTSMYLCASKEFTHNQPQHFGDGTRLSIL.

This clonotype was seen only once. The chain employs TRBV15 and TRBJ1-5; 7 nucleotides align to TRBD1. The germline V gene has CDR1 LNHNV and CDR2 YYDKDF (reference sequence). The CDR3 totals 14 residues. V lost 6 bases to trimming and J lost 3 bases; unmatched junction nucleotides: 5. CDR3 in DNA: TGTGCCACCAGAGGACAGGCCAACAATCAGCCCCAGCATTTT. Translated, it gives CATRGQANNQPQHF.

The chain joins TRBV5-1 to TRBJ2-7; TRBD1 is a possible D gene (5 bases). The CDR3 consists of 15 residues. The V gene's germline CDR1 is SGHRS and CDR2 YFSETQ. V lost 2 bases and J lost 3, with 15 bases in between. The CDR3 region has the DNA TGCGCCAGCAGCTTAACCCAGGGAACCGTCTACGAGCAGTACTTC. Encoded protein: CASSLTQGTVYEQYF.

The chain joins TRBV7-2 to TRBJ2-7; D is unclear. Deletions cut 5 bases from V and 4 bases from J, with 12 bases between. Per germline, CDR1 SGHTA and CDR2 FQGNSA. The length of the CDR3 is 13 residues. CDR3 bases: TGTGCCAGCAGCCACAACGCACGGTACGAGCAGTACTTC. Translated: CASSHNARYEQYF.

This clonotype has only a few counts. V is TRBV11-2 and J is TRBJ1-1; 9 bases are a match to TRBD1. This CDR3 is built from 13 residues. The germline CDR1 and CDR2 sequences are SGHAT and FQNNGV. V lost 3 bases to trimming and J lost 12 bases; unmatched junction nucleotides: 8. CDR3: CASSLDRGDRTFF. Here the CDR3 DNA reads TGTGCCAGCAGCTTGGACAGGGGAGATCGGACTTTCTTT.

Details on this clonotype: Only one base separates this from a far larger clonotype, so it likely reflects a read error. V gene TRBV6-4 combines with J gene TRBJ1-1; D ambiguous. This CDR3 comprises 17 residues. Germline CDR1 reads MRHNA; CDR2 reads SNTAGT. The CDR3 DNA reads as TGTGCCAGCAGTTACTCGCCGCCCGGAGGAATGAACACTGAAGCTTCCTTT. Translating it yields CASSYSPPGGMNTEASF.

This clonotype showed up many times. The V and J genes are TRBV20-1 and TRBJ2-7, with D possibly being TRBD2 (6 bases). V lost 1 base, J lost 0 bases, and 13 bases lay in between. This CDR3 spans 15 amino acids. CDR1 and CDR2 from the germline V gene are DFQATT and SNEGSKA (reference sequence). CDR3 bases: TGCAGTGCTAGAGGCGGGGATAGGAGCTCCTACGAGCAGTACTTC. It codes for CSARGGDRSSYEQYF.

The rearrangement uses TRBV5-1 and TRBJ1-1; TRBD1 might be the D (6 bases). Trimming left V 1 base short and J 6 bases short, with 16 bases between. The CDR3 sequence is 15 residues long. Germline-derived CDR1 and CDR2 are SGHRS and YFSETQ. The CDR3 loop reads CASSLWAGAGAEAFF. The CDR3 DNA reads TGCGCCAGCAGCTTGTGGGCAGGGGCTGGCGCTGAAGCTTTCTTT. The entire variable domain, with the rest obtained from reference TRBV5-1 and TRBJ1-1, is as follows: KAGVTQTPRYLIKTRGQQVTLSCSPISGHRSVSWYQQTPGQGLQFLFEYFSETQRNKGNFPGRFSGRQFSNSRSEMNVSTLELGDSALYLCASSLWAGAGAEAFFGQGTRLTVV.

This clonotype has at least ten counts. The chain is built from TRBV5-1 and TRBJ1-6; D gene unclear. This CDR3 region has 15 residues. Looked up from germline, CDR1 is SGHRS and CDR2 is YFSETQ. Trimming shortened V by 5 bases and J by 8 bases, and 17 bases separated the two germline ends. The DNA for the CDR3 is TGCGCCAGCAGAAACAGCGTCCTTGGAGATTCACCCCTCCACTTT. This translates into CASRNSVLGDSPLHF.

This clonotype was picked up a small number of times. The rearrangement joins TRBV2 to TRBJ2-1, with D possibly TRBD2 on 6 matching bases. Looked up from germline, CDR1 is SNHLY and CDR2 is FYNNEI. The CDR3 is 14 residues long. Trimming left V 7 bases short and J 1 base short, with 11 bases between. Here the CDR3 DNA reads TGTGCCAGCATTCGGGACTTATCCTACAATGAGCAGTTCTTC. Encoded protein: CASIRDLSYNEQFF.

There are a few counts of this clonotype. V and J are TRBV28 and TRBJ1-2; no clear D. Germline CDR1 is MDHEN and CDR2 is SYDVKM. The ends were cut back, 2 bases at V and 8 bases at J, with 12 bases in the middle. This CDR3 has 13 residues. The chain's CDR3 is CASSLHGFYGYTF. CDR3 in DNA: TGTGCCAGCAGTTTACATGGTTTCTACGGCTACACCTTC.

This clonotype was observed a handful of times. The V gene is TRBV19, the J gene TRBJ1-5; D gene uncertain. Germline V gene sequence: CDR1 LNHDA, CDR2 SQIVND (reference sequence). V gave up 1 base and J gave up 5 bases, with 9 bases separating them. There are 14 residues in the CDR3. The CDR3 loop reads CASSIAGKDQPQHF. The CDR3 coding sequence is TGTGCCAGTAGTATAGCCGGGAAAGATCAGCCCCAGCATTTT.

This clonotype was detected many times. V and J are TRBV7-9 and TRBJ2-7; 8 bases match TRBD1. Germline V gives CDR1 SEHNR, CDR2 FQNEAQ (reference sequence). Trimming took 4 bases from V and 9 from J; bases not matched to a gene: 14. This CDR3 contains 15 residues. The CDR3 DNA follows: TGTGCCAGCAGCTCCGAGACAGGGGCCTTTACGTCGCAGTACTTC. This translates into CASSSETGAFTSQYF.

This chain links TRBV3-1 with TRBJ2-7; no firm D call. This CDR3 is built from 13 residues. The germline V gene has CDR1 LGHDT and CDR2 YNNKEL (reference sequence). Deletions cut 0 bases from V and 4 bases from J, with 7 bases between. Here the CDR3 DNA reads TGTGCCAGCAGCCAAGATCCGCCGTACGAGCAGTACTTC. Its translation: CASSQDPPYEQYF.

This chain joins TRBV7-2 and TRBJ1-3; tentative D call: TRBD1 (5 bases). The CDR3 length is 16 residues. The germline CDR1 and CDR2 sequences are SGHTA and FQGNSA. Trimming removed 0 bases from V and 1 base from J, with 10 bases in between. DNA of the CDR3: TGTGCCAGCAGCTTAGCTGCTTCAGGGTCTGGAAACACCATATATTTT. Its protein product is CASSLAASGSGNTIYF.

This clonotype is a singleton in its sample. The chain carries TRBV7-3 and TRBJ2-3, with D possibly being TRBD2 (6 bases). Germline loops: CDR1 SGHTA, CDR2 FQGTGA. The CDR3 is 15 residues long. The V end lost 2 bases, the J end lost 3 bases, and 12 bases lay between the germline ends. In nucleotides, the CDR3 is TGTGCCAGCAGCTTAGCGGGAACCTGGACAGATACGCAGTATTTT. This codes for CASSLAGTWTDTQYF.

Only a few counts were recorded for this clonotype. The V gene is TRBV28, the J gene TRBJ2-7; D remains ambiguous. Germline CDR1 MDHEN, CDR2 SYDVKM. The V gene lost 3 bases and the J gene lost 4 bases, with 19 bases spanning the gap. The CDR3 loop spans 16 amino acids. In nucleotides, the CDR3 is TGTGCCAGCAGTTTTGAGACGGTGGGCCCTAAATACGAGCAGTACTTC. It specifies CASSFETVGPKYEQYF.

As for this clonotype: This may stem from a read error, because a much larger clone lies one nucleotide away. The genes are TRBV7-2 and TRBJ2-7, with D possibly TRBD2 on 5 matching bases. Per germline, CDR1 SGHTA and CDR2 FQGNSA. CDR3 length: 15 residues. The CDR3 nucleotides read TGTGCCAGCACCGATCCCGGGAAGGTAACCTACGAACAGTACTTC. It translates to CASTDPGKVTYEQYF.

As for this clonotype: At one end the junction does not follow the germline gene, possibly because of a read error. V is TRBV20-1 and J is TRBJ2-7, with 10 positions matching TRBD1. This CDR3 is 14 amino acids long. The V gene's germline CDR1 is DFQATT and CDR2 SNEGSKA (reference sequence). DNA for the CDR3: TGCAGTGTTAGAGGGACAGGGGTCGGCTACGAGCAGTACTTC. The encoded protein is CSVRGTGVGYEQYF.